The entry below gives a single TCR beta chain sequence along with its context. The antigen is unknown. There are 14 residues in the CDR3. The junction had 4 bases not matched to a gene; V was cut back by 1 base and J by 8 bases. CDR1 and CDR2 from the germline V gene are LGHNA and YNFKEQ. Combining a sample-barcoded 5' primer with a J-beta primer mix, a second PCR ran for about 6 to 12 cycles. Paired-end reads containing CDR3 totaled no fewer than 2.5 million for each sample. One entry per CDR3 protein, called by TCRdb with MiXCR from the 5' RACE reads. Here the sample spans about 1.8 million distinct CDR3 sequences, around 50% being singletons. The data stem from a study of blood T cells in healthy people across ages. Whole-study results and caveats: Any conclusive comparison of naive versus antigen-experienced cells was prevented by using unsorted PBMCs. Aged donors had fewer naive CD4+ cells and lower diversity than long-lived donors.

Sequenced: blood. The sequence was collected from a woman in her 40s in good health. V gene TRBV4-2 combines with J gene TRBJ2-4, with 8 positions matching TRBD1. The CDR3 here is CASSQGVGQDIQYF. Here the CDR3 DNA reads TGTGCCAGCAGCCAAGGGGTGGGACAGGACATTCAGTACTTC.